One and the same sample provided the 23 T cell receptor beta chains below, sequenced in a study of cytomegalovirus exposure and HLA in healthy donors. The PCR contained 60 Vbeta and 13 Jbeta primers. Libraries were prepared by immunoSEQ multiplex PCR; TCRdb keeps only in-frame clonotypes and omits some of them. The sample consists of some 170,000 clones, about four fifths of them appearing once. The sample consisted of PBMCs. The receptor set was obtained from a man under 40 in good health and CMV-seronegative.

V usage is TRBV29-1 and J usage is TRBJ1-1; D may be TRBD1 (6 bases). Deletions cut 7 bases from V and 5 bases from J, with 11 bases between. Germline V lookup: CDR1 SQVTM, CDR2 ANQGSEA. The CDR3 has 11 residues. CDR3 in DNA: TGCAGCGCGTCCAGGGGAACTGAAGCTTTCTTT. It yields the protein CSASRGTEAFF.

This clone was seen a single time. The chain has TRBV30 and TRBJ1-5, with a possible D match to TRBD1 (5 bases). Between the trimmed V and J ends, which lost 1 base and 4 bases, there was a span of 14 bases. The germline V gene has CDR1 GTSNPN and CDR2 SVGIG (reference sequence). The CDR3 covers 15 residues. CDR3 amino acids: CAWSEGQGGNQPQHF. The CDR3, as DNA: TGTGCCTGGAGTGAGGGCCAGGGAGGTAATCAGCCCCAGCATTTT.

Notes on this clone: Because it lacks the conserved phenylalanine or tryptophan at the end, this CDR3 is likely a read error. V usage is TRBV30 and J usage is TRBJ1-5; D call uncertain. V was trimmed by 2 bases and J by 2 bases, leaving 7 bases between them. The CDR3 contains 13 residues. Germline V gene data show CDR1 as GTSNPN and CDR2 as SVGIG (reference sequence). CDR3 region: CAWSRQGNQPQHS. In nucleotides, the CDR3 is TGTGCCTGGAGTAGGCAGGGCAATCAGCCCCAGCATTCT.

This clone was observed once. As DNA, the CDR3 is TGTGCCACCGCTCGGAGTGCCTTCTCCTACGAGCAGTACTTC. Amino acids: CATARSAFSYEQYF. V and J are TRBV27 and TRBJ2-7; D call uncertain. From germline, CDR1 is MNHEY and CDR2 SMNVEV (reference sequence). The CDR3 is 14 residues long. Between the trimmed V and J ends, which lost 10 bases and 0 bases, there was a span of 16 bases.

The gene calls are TRBV11-2 and TRBJ1-2, with 7 bases that match TRBD1. V was clipped by 8 bases and J by 7 bases; unmatched bases: 13. CDR3 size: 14 residues. CDR1 SGHAT and CDR2 FQNNGV come from the germline V gene. The CDR3 coding sequence is TGTGCCAGCTCCACCTCGGGAAGGGGGCTTGGCTACACCTTC. It codes for CASSTSGRGLGYTF. Filled out from reference TRBV11-2 and TRBJ1-2, the complete variable domain reads EAGVAQSPRYKIIEKRQSVAFWCNPISGHATLYWYQQILGQGPKLLIQFQNNGVVDDSQLPKDRFSAERLKGVDSTLKIQPAKLEDSAVYLCASSTSGRGLGYTFGSGTRLTVV.

The chain joins TRBV30 to TRBJ2-3; TRBD2 matches at 8 bases. Germline V gene data show CDR1 as GTSNPN and CDR2 as SVGIG (reference sequence). V was clipped by 8 bases and J by 1 base; unmatched bases: 8. This CDR3 spans 14 amino acids. DNA of the CDR3: TGTGCCGGTCCCATAGCGGGACGCACAGATACGCAGTATTTT. It yields the protein CAGPIAGRTDTQYF.

The V gene is TRBV9, the J gene TRBJ2-3, with D possibly matching TRBD1 (5 bases). Germline V gives CDR1 SGDLS, CDR2 YYNGEE. Trimming took 2 bases from V and 0 from J, leaving 10 bases between them. This CDR3 is 15 amino acids long. The CDR3 protein is CASSVWTSSTDTQYF. As DNA, the CDR3 is TGTGCCAGCAGCGTTTGGACAAGCAGCACAGATACGCAGTATTTT.

V is TRBV5-1 and J is TRBJ2-7; D is uncertain. V was clipped by 0 bases and J by 6 bases, with 13 bases between them. Germline V gives CDR1 SGHRS, CDR2 YFSETQ. The CDR3 is 14 amino acids. The CDR3 coding sequence is TGCGCCAGCAGCTTGGCCCTGAACACGGGCGAGCAGTACTTC. The encoded protein is CASSLALNTGEQYF.

The chain is built from TRBV18 and TRBJ1-5; the match to TRBD1 covers 7 bases. CDR1 and CDR2 (germline): KGHSH, LQKENI. V trimming: 3 bases; J trimming: 3 bases; junction bases outside the gene matches: 5. This CDR3 comprises 15 residues. The CDR3 DNA reads as TGTGCCAGCTCACCCGCGGACAGGTCCAATCAGCCCCAGCATTTT. It yields the protein CASSPADRSNQPQHF.

This chain joins TRBV5-4 and TRBJ1-2; D is perhaps TRBD1 (5 bases). The CDR3 sequence is 13 residues long. V lost 3 bases and J 1 base, leaving 7 bases between the germline ends. In germline, CDR1 is SGHNT, CDR2 YYREEE (reference sequence). The CDR3 bases are TGTGCCAGCAGCTCGGGGGTTAACTATGGCTACACCTTC. As protein: CASSSGVNYGYTF. The entire variable domain, with the rest obtained from reference TRBV5-4 and TRBJ1-2, is as follows: ETGVTQSPTHLIKTRGQQVTLRCSSQSGHNTVSWYQQALGQGPQFIFQYYREEENGRGNFPPRFSGLQFPNYSSELNVNALELDDSALYLCASSSGVNYGYTFGSGTRLTVV.

The chain combines TRBV6-1 with TRBJ2-7, with 9 bases fitting TRBD1. Germline V gene lookup returns CDR1 MNHNS and CDR2 SASEGT. The CDR3 loop spans 17 amino acids. V trimming: 4 bases; J trimming: 6 bases; junction bases outside the gene matches: 16. This CDR3 is CASSALQGARSLGEQYF. The DNA for the CDR3 is TGTGCCAGCAGTGCCTTACAGGGGGCCAGGTCCCTCGGCGAGCAGTACTTC.

This clone was seen just once. V and J are TRBV18 and TRBJ2-7; D might be TRBD2 (5 bases). Trimming left V 3 bases short and J 11 bases short, with 17 bases between. The CDR3 length is 13 residues. Germline-derived CDR1 and CDR2 are KGHSH and LQKENI. The CDR3 spells CASSPEAGRKEYF. As DNA, the CDR3 is TGTGCCAGCTCACCGGAGGCTGGACGGAAGGAGTACTTC. Using reference TRBV18 and TRBJ2-7 for the parts outside the CDR3, the full variable domain is NAGVMQNPRHLVRRRGQEARLRCSPMKGHSHVYWYRQLPEEGLKFMVYLQKENIIDESGMPKERFSAEFPKEGPSILRIQQVVRGDSAAYFCASSPEAGRKEYFGPGTRLTVT.

The gene calls are TRBV11-2 and TRBJ2-7; unclear D gene. The length of the CDR3 is 10 residues. Germline V gene data show CDR1 as SGHAT and CDR2 as FQNNGV. Trimming shortened V by 3 bases and J by 5 bases, and 2 bases separated the two germline ends. The CDR3 DNA is TGTGCCAGCAGCTTTAACGAGCAGTACTTC. Its translation: CASSFNEQYF.

The sample holds a few counts of this clone. The chain couples TRBV5-1 to TRBJ1-1; D is unclear. The CDR3 is 13 amino acids. V lost 0 bases to trimming and J lost 3 bases, with 6 bases between them. Germline values: CDR1 SGHRS, CDR2 YFSETQ. CDR3 region: CASSLVRDTEAFF. CDR3 sequence (DNA): TGCGCCAGCAGCTTGGTACGAGACACTGAAGCTTTCTTT. Full variable domain (rest looked up from reference TRBV5-1 and TRBJ1-1): KAGVTQTPRYLIKTRGQQVTLSCSPISGHRSVSWYQQTPGQGLQFLFEYFSETQRNKGNFPGRFSGRQFSNSRSEMNVSTLELGDSALYLCASSLVRDTEAFFGQGTRLTVV.

The gene calls are TRBV19 and TRBJ1-2, with D perhaps matching TRBD1 (6 bases). Germline assignment: CDR1 LNHDA and CDR2 SQIVND (reference sequence). V was shortened by 2 bases and J by 7 bases, with 14 bases between the two germline ends. The CDR3 consists of 14 residues. CDR3 sequence reads: CASSITGLTVGYTF. The CDR3 coding sequence is TGTGCCAGTAGTATAACAGGGTTGACTGTTGGCTACACCTTC.

The chain joins TRBV4-3 to TRBJ2-5, with 7 nucleotides matching TRBD1. This CDR3 spans 16 amino acids. J lost 7 bases, V lost 0 bases, and 11 bases had no gene match. CDR1 is LGHNA, CDR2 YSLEER, per germline. The CDR3 DNA sequence: TGCGCCAGCAGCCAAGATGGCTCGACAGGGCAGCCGACCCAGTACTTC. It specifies CASSQDGSTGQPTQYF.

This clone was counted once. The chain recombines TRBV7-7 with TRBJ1-5; D is uncertain. This CDR3 contains 15 residues. V was pared by 8 bases and J by 11 bases, with 25 bases between. The germline gives CDR1 SSHAT, CDR2 FNYEAQ (reference sequence). CDR3 sequence: CASEWRTSRVGAQHF. CDR3 nucleotide sequence: TGTGCCAGCGAGTGGAGAACTTCCCGGGTAGGAGCCCAGCATTTT.

The chain joins TRBV28 to TRBJ2-5; 13 nucleotides agree with TRBD2. Germline CDR1 and CDR2: MDHEN and SYDVKM. This CDR3 contains 15 residues. Losses at the gene ends were 7 bases for V and 5 bases for J; bases not matched to a gene: 7. The CDR3 reads CASISTSGRSETQYF. CDR3 sequence (DNA): TGTGCCAGCATCTCGACTAGCGGGAGGTCGGAGACCCAGTACTTC.

This sequence joins TRBV14 and TRBJ2-7; 8 bases align to TRBD2. J was trimmed by 6 bases and V by 0 bases; bases with no gene match: 10. Germline CDR1 SGHDN, CDR2 FVKESK. The CDR3 covers 16 residues. CDR3 sequence reads: CASSQDRTSGFSEQYF. In nucleotides, the CDR3 is TGTGCCAGCAGCCAAGATAGAACTAGCGGATTTTCCGAGCAGTACTTC.

The V gene is TRBV5-1, the J gene TRBJ2-7, with 9 bases aligning to TRBD1. Germline trimming cut 5 bases from V and 1 base from J; bases unmatched to any gene: 13. Per germline, CDR1 SGHRS and CDR2 YFSETQ. This CDR3 region has 17 residues. CDR3 amino acids: CASRNHTGGTLSYEQYF. For the CDR3, the DNA is TGCGCCAGCAGGAATCACACAGGGGGCACGTTATCCTACGAGCAGTACTTC.

In its sample, this clone was seen a few times. This sequence joins TRBV9 and TRBJ2-5; D perhaps matches TRBD1 (5 bases). CDR3 length: 14 amino acids. Germline V gene sequence: CDR1 SGDLS, CDR2 YYNGEE. V lost 3 bases to trimming and J lost 1 base, with 10 bases between them. The CDR3 DNA reads TGTGCCAGCAGCGGCAGGGCCTCCCAAGAGACCCAGTACTTC. Translating it yields CASSGRASQETQYF. Full variable domain (outside the CDR3, taken from reference TRBV9 and TRBJ2-5): DSGVTQTPKHLITATGQRVTLRCSPRSGDLSVYWYQQSLDQGLQFLIQYYNGEERAKGNILERFSAQQFPDLHSELNLSSLELGDSALYFCASSGRASQETQYFGPGTRLLVL.

V and J are TRBV6-5 and TRBJ2-1; possibly TRBD1 for D (6 bases). Per germline, CDR1 MNHEY and CDR2 SVGAGI. The CDR3 contains 13 residues. Trimming stripped 6 bases from V and 3 bases from J, with 9 bases between. CDR3 in amino acids: CASSADSYNEQFF. In nucleotides, the CDR3 is TGTGCCAGCAGCGCGGACAGCTACAATGAGCAGTTCTTC.

This chain links TRBV10-3 with TRBJ2-5, with D hard to call. Trimming took 3 bases from V and 5 from J, leaving 4 bases between them. Germline V gives CDR1 ENHRY, CDR2 SYGVKD. CDR3 length equals 11 residues. The CDR3 sequence is CAISDAETQYF. The CDR3 DNA reads as TGTGCCATCAGTGACGCGGAGACCCAGTACTTC.